This record covers a single T cell receptor beta chain. This entry is derived from a study of CD8 T cells in Susac syndrome. J was trimmed by 0 bases and V by 2 bases; bases with no gene match: 6. CDR3 size: 17 residues. Germline CDR1 MNHEY, CDR2 SVGEGT. The RNA, roughly 0.45 to 1 ug, was put through reverse transcription using random hexamers. TCRdb analysed the immunoSEQ multiplex PCR reads with MiXCR anew, one entry per CDR3 protein. The sample records approximately 300,000 distinct CDR3 sequences, 75% to 85% being singletons. This rearrangement joins TRBV6-2 or TRBV6-3 to TRBJ2-2, with TRBD1 matching over 7 bases. The sample taken for sequencing was CD8+ T cells from PBMCs. The sequence came from a human donor with multiple sclerosis. CDR3 DNA: TGTGCCAGCAGTTACAGCCCTCAGGGGGCGAACACCGGGGAGCTGTTTTTT. Amino acids: CASSYSPQGANTGELFF.